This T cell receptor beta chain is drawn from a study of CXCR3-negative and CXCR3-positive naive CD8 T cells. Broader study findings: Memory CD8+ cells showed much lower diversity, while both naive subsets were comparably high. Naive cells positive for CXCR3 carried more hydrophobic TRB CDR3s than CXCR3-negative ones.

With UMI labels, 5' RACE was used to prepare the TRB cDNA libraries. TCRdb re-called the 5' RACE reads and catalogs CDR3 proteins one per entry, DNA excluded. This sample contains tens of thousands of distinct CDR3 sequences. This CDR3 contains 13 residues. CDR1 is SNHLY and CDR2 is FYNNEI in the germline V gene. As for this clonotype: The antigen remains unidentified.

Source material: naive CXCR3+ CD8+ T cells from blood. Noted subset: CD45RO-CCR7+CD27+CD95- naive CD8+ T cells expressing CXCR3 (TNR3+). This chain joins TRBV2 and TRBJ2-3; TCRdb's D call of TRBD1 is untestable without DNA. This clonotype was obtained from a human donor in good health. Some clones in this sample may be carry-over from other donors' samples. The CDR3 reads CASSDRGTDTQYF.